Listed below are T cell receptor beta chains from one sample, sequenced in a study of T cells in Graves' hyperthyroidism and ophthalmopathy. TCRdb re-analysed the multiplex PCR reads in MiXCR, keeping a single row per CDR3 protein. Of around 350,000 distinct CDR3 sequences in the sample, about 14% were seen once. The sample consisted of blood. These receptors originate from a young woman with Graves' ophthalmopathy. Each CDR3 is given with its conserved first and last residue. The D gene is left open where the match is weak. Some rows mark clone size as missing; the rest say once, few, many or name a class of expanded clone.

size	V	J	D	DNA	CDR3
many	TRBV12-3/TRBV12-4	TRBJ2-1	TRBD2	TGTGCCAGCAGCCCCGGCGGGGGTGAGCAGTTCTTC	CASSPGGGEQFF
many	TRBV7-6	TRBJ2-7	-	TGTGCCAGCAGCTCCGGGCCTGGCCCTCTCTACGAGCAGTACTTC	CASSSGPGPLYEQYF
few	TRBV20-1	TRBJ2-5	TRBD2	TGCAGCTGGGCAGCGGGACAAGAGACCCAGTACTTC	CSWAAGQETQYF
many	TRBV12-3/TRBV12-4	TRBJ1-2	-	TGTGCCAGCAGTTTAAGTCGTCCAGGGACCACTGGAAGCTACACCTTC	CASSLSRPGTTGSYTF
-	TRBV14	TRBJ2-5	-	TGTGCCAGCAGCCAAGGAACTAGGTCCGGGGAGACCCAGTACTTC	CASSQGTRSGETQYF
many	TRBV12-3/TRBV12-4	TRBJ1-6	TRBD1	TGTGCCAGCAGACTCAACCCGACAGGGTCTTTTTCACCCCTCCACTTT	CASRLNPTGSFSPLHF
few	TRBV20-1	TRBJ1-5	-	TGCAGTGCTACCTCTAGGACGAAGTCCAATCAGCCCCAGCATTTT	CSATSRTKSNQPQHF
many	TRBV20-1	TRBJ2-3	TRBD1	TGCAGTGCTACAGCGACAGGGGACCGCACAGATACGCAGTATTTT	CSATATGDRTDTQYF
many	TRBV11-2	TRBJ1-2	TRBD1	TGTGCCAGCAGCTCAGGGACAGGGGGCTATGGCTACACCTTC	CASSSGTGGYGYTF
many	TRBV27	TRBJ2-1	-	TGTGCCACGCAAAGCGGAGTCTCCTACAATGAGCAGTTCTTC	CATQSGVSYNEQFF
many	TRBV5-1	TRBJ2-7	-	TGCGCCAGCAGCTTGGGTGACAGATATACCTACGAGCAGTACTTC	CASSLGDRYTYEQYF
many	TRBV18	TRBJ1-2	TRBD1	TGTGCCAGCTCACCAAGAGAGACAGGGAACTATGGCTACACCTTC	CASSPRETGNYGYTF
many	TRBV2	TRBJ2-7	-	TGTGCCAGCACCCTCTCGAAGGGCTCCTACGAGCAGTACTTC	CASTLSKGSYEQYF
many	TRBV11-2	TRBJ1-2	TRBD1	TGTGCCAGCAGCTTGACCGGGACAGACTATGGCTACACCTTC	CASSLTGTDYGYTF
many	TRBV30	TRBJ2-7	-	TGTGCCTGGAGAAACCTACTGAACGGGGAGCAGTACTTC	CAWRNLLNGEQYF
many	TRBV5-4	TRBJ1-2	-	TGTGCCAGCAGCTTGGCTGCGGGAGGTAACTATGGCTACACCTTC	CASSLAAGGNYGYTF
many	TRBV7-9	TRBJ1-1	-	TGTGCCAGCAGCTTAGTGGGGCCGGGGTTTGGGGCTTTCTTT	CASSLVGPGFGAFF
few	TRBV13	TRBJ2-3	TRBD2	TGTGCCAGCATTCGGGTAGCGGGGGTGGCAGATACGCAGTATTTT	CASIRVAGVADTQYF
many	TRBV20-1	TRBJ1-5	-	TGCAGTGCTAGAGAAGGTATAGGACGAAGCAATCAGCCCCAGCATTTT	CSAREGIGRSNQPQHF
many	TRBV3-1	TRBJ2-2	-	TGTGCCAGCAGCCACAGGGTCCTCCGGGAGCTGTTTTTT	CASSHRVLRELFF
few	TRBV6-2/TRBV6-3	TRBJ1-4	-	TGTGCCAGCAAGATCCGGGGGACATTCTTAGGTGAAAAACTGTTTTTT	CASKIRGTFLGEKLFF
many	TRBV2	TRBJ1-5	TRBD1	TGTGCCAGCAGTGGAGAACTCGGACAGGTCAATCAGCCCCAGCATTTT	CASSGELGQVNQPQHF
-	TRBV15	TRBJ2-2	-	TGTGCCACCAGCAGAATTTCGGAGGTGGGCAGGACGAACACCGGGGAGCTGTTTTTT	CATSRISEVGRTNTGELFF
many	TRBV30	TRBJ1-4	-	TGTGCCTGGAGTGGAGGGAATCCAGGGCGGGAAAAACTGTTTTTT	CAWSGGNPGREKLFF
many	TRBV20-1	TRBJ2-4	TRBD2	TGCAGTGCTCGGGGGGGCGGGGACATTCAGTACTTC	CSARGGGDIQYF
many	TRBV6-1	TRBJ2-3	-	TGTGCCAGCAGTGAACTTGGGGGGCGCAAAACAGATACGCAGTATTTT	CASSELGGRKTDTQYF
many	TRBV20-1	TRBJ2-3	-	TGCAGTGCGAGGGCACACGGGACTAGCACAGATACGCAGTATTTT	CSARAHGTSTDTQYF
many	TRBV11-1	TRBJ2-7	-	TGTGCCAGCAGCATAGAGTCAGGCTACGAGCAGTACTTC	CASSIESGYEQYF
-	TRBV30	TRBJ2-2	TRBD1	TGTGCCTGGCAGGCCGGGACAGGGGACACCGGGGAGCTGTTTTTT	CAWQAGTGDTGELFF
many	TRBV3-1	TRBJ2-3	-	TGTGCCAGCAGCCAAGAGCGGACGGGCCGCACAGATACGCAGTATTTT	CASSQERTGRTDTQYF
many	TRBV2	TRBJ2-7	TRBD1	TGTGCCACCCGGACAGGGATTTTATACGAGCAGTACTTC	CATRTGILYEQYF